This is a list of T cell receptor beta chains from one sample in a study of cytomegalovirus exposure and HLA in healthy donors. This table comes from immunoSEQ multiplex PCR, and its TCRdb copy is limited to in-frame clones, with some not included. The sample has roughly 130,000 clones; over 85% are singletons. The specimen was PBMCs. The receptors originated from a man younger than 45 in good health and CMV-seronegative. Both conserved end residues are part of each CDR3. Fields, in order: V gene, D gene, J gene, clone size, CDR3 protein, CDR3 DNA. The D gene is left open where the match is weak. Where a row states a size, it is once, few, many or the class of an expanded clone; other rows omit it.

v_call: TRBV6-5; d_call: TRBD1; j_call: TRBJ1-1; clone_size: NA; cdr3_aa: CASSYRQGNTEAFF; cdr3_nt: TGTGCCAGCAGTTATAGACAGGGGAACACTGAAGCTTTCTTT
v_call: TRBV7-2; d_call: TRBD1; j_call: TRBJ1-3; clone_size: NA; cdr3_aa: CASSHRGFGNTIYF; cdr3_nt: TGTGCCAGCAGCCACAGGGGGTTCGGAAACACCATATATTTT
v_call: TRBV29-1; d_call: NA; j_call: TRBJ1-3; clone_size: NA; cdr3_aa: CSVEQGNSGNTIYF; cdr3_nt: TGCAGCGTTGAACAGGGGAACTCTGGAAACACCATATATTTT
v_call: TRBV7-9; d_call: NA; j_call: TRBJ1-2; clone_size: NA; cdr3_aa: CASSSTEGPNYGYTF; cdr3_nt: TGTGCCAGCAGCTCAACGGAGGGGCCCAACTATGGCTACACCTTC
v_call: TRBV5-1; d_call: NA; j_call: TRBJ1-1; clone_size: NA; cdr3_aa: CASSPTGNEAFF; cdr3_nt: TGCGCCAGCAGCCCAACAGGGAATGAAGCTTTCTTT
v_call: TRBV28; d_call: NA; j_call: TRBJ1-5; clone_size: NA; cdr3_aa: CAAGGYQPQHF; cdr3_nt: TGTGCCGCCGGGGGTTATCAGCCCCAGCATTTT
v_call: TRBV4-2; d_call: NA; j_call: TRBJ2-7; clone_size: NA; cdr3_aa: CASSQGTVSYEQYF; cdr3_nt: TGTGCCAGCAGCCAAGGGACAGTTTCCTACGAGCAGTACTTC
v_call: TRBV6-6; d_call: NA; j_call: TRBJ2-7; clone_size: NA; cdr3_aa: CASSYLDTRYEQYF; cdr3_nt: TGTGCCAGCAGTTACTTGGACACCCGATACGAGCAGTACTTC
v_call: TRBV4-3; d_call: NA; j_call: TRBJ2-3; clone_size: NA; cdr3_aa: CASSQRTYALGDTQYF; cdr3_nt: TGCGCCAGCAGCCAACGGACATACGCGCTAGGAGATACGCAGTATTTT
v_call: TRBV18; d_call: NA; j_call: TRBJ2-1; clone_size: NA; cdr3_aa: CASSPPEAVPEQFF; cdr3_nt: TGTGCCAGCTCACCACCGGAGGCGGTCCCTGAGCAGTTCTTC
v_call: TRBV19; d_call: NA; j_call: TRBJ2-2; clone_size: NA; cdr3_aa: CASRQHTGELFF; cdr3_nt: TGTGCCAGTAGACAACACACCGGGGAGCTGTTTTTT
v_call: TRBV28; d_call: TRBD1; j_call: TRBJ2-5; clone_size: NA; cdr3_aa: CASSSQGAVETQYF; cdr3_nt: TGTGCCAGCAGTTCCCAGGGGGCCGTTGAGACCCAGTACTTC
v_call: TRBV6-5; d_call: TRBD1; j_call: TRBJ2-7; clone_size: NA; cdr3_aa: CASSSRQGRNKQYF; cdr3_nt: TGTGCCAGCAGTTCGAGACAGGGGAGGAACAAGCAGTACTTC
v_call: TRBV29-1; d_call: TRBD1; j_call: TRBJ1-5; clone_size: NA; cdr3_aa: CSVWTGGGQPQHF; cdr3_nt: TGCAGCGTGTGGACAGGGGGCGGGCAGCCCCAGCATTTT
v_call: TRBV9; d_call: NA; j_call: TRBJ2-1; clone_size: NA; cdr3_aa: CASSGPRTDNEQFF; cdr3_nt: TGTGCCAGCAGCGGTCCTCGTACGGACAATGAGCAGTTCTTC
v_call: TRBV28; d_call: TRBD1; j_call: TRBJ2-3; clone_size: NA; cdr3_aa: CASSLYGTGTDTQYF; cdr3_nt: TGTGCCAGCAGTTTATATGGGACAGGGACAGATACGCAGTATTTT
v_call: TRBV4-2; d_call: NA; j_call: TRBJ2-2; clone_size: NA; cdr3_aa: CASSQEGTFPGELFF; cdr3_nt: TGTGCCAGCAGCCAAGAAGGGACTTTTCCCGGGGAGCTGTTTTTT
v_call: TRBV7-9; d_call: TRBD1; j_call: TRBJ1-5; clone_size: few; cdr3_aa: CASSPGQGHQPQHF; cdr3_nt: TGTGCCAGCAGCCCGGGACAGGGCCATCAGCCCCAGCATTTT
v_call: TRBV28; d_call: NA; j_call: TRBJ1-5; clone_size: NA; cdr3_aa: CASSLGDRTNQPQHF; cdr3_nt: TGTGCCAGCAGTCTGGGAGACAGGACTAATCAGCCCCAGCATTTT
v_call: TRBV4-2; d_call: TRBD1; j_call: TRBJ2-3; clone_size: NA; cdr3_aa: CASSYGQGSTDTQYF; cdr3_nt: TGTGCCAGCAGTTACGGACAGGGGTCCACAGATACGCAGTATTTT
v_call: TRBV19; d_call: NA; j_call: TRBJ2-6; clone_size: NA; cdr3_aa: CASSISPGEAGANVLTF; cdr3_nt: TGTGCCAGTAGTATATCCCCGGGGGAAGCTGGGGCCAACGTCCTGACTTTC
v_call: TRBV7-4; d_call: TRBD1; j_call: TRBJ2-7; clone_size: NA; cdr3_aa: CASRIGRTGGLSSYEQYF; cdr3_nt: TGTGCCAGCAGAATAGGGAGGACAGGGGGTTTGAGCTCCTACGAGCAGTACTTC
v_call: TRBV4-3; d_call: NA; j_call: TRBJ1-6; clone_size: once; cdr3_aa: CASSQGQGNSPLHF; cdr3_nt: TGCGCCAGCAGCCAAGGGCAGGGGAATTCACCCCTCCACTTT
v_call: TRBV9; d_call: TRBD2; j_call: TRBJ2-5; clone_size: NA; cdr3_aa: CASSPGLAGLETQYF; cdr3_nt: TGTGCCAGCAGCCCGGGACTAGCGGGGTTGGAGACCCAGTACTTC
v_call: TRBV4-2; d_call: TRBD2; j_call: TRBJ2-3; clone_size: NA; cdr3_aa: CASSQEERGPSTDTQYF; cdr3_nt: TGTGCCAGCAGCCAAGAAGAGCGGGGGCCGAGCACAGATACGCAGTATTTT
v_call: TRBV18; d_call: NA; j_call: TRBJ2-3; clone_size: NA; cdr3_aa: CASSPRDSSYGTDTQYF; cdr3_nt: TGTGCCAGCTCACCGCGGGACAGTAGTTACGGGACAGATACGCAGTATTTT
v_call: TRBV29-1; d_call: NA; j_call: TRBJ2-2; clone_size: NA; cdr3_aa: CSVEYADRNTGELFF; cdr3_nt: TGCAGCGTAGAGTATGCCGACAGAAACACCGGGGAGCTGTTTTTT
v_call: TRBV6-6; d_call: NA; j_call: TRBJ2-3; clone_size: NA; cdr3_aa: CASTIRSGTQYF; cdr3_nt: TGTGCCAGCACGATAAGATCGGGTACGCAGTATTTT
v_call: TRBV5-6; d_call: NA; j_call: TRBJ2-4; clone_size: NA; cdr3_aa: CASSSPYRLAEIQYF; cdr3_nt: TGTGCCAGCAGCTCGCCTTATCGTCTAGCCGAGATTCAGTACTTC
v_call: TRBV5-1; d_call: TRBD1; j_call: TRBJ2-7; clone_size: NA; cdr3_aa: CASSSGDRFRYEQYF; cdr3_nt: TGCGCCAGCAGCTCGGGGGACAGGTTCCGCTACGAGCAGTACTTC
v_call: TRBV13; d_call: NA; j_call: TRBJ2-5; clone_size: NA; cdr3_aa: CASSLGRGIQETQYF; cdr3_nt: TGTGCCAGCAGCTTAGGCCGAGGGATCCAAGAGACCCAGTACTTC
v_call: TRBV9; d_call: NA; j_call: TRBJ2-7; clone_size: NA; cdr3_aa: CASSVAPQVANSYEQYF; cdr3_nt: TGTGCCAGCAGCGTCGCCCCACAGGTTGCCAACTCCTACGAGCAGTACTTC
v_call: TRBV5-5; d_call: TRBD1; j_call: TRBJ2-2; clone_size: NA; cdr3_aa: CASSWGQGATGELFF; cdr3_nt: TGTGCCAGCAGTTGGGGGCAGGGGGCCACCGGGGAGCTGTTTTTT
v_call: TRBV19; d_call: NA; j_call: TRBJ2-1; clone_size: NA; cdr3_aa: CASSIIRQDNEQFF; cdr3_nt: TGTGCCAGTAGTATAATTCGGCAGGACAATGAGCAGTTCTTC
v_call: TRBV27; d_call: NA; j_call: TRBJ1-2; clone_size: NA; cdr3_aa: CASSVRENYGYTF; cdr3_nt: TGTGCCAGCAGTGTCCGGGAGAACTATGGCTACACCTTC
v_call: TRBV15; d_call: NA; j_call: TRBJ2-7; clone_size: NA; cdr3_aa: CATERRGATEQYF; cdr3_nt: TGTGCCACTGAACGCAGGGGGGCCACCGAGCAGTACTTC
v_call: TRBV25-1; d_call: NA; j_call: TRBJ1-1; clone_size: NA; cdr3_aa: CASSATKNTEAFF; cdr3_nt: TGTGCCAGCAGTGCCACAAAGAACACTGAAGCTTTCTTT
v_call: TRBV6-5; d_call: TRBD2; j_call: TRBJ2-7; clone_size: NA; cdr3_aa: CASTSRGAFDEQYF; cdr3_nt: TGTGCCAGCACATCGCGGGGGGCATTCGACGAGCAGTACTTC
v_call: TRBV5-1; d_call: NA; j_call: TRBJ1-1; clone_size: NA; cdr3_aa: CASSLIPGIPEAFF; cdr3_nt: TGCGCCAGCAGCTTGATTCCGGGGATCCCTGAAGCTTTCTTT
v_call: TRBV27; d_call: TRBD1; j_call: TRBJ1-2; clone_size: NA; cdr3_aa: CASSMGQGIGGYTF; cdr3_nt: TGTGCCAGCAGTATGGGACAGGGAATTGGTGGCTACACCTTC
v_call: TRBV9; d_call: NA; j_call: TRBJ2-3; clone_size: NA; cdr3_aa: CASSVTGSTDTQYF; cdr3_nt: TGTGCCAGCAGCGTAACCGGGAGTACAGATACGCAGTATTTT
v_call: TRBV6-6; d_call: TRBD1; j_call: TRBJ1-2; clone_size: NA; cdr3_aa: CASSYAGQGLGYTF; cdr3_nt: TGTGCCAGCAGTTACGCGGGACAGGGTTTAGGCTACACCTTC
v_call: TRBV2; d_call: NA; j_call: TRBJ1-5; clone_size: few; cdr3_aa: CASSPNLNHQPQHF; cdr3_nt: TGTGCCAGCAGTCCGAACCTAAACCATCAGCCCCAGCATTTT
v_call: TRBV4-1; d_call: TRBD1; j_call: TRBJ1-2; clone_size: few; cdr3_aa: CASSHPGQGAYGYTF; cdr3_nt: TGCGCCAGCAGCCATCCGGGACAGGGGGCTTATGGCTACACCTTC
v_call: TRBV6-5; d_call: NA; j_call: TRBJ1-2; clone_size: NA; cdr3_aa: CASSYTFRGASHGYTF; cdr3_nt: TGTGCCAGCAGTTACACCTTTCGGGGGGCGAGCCATGGCTACACCTTC
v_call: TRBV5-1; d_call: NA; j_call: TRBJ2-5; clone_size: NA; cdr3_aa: CASSFGTPGETQYF; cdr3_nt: TGCGCCAGCAGCTTTGGGACTCCCGGTGAGACCCAGTACTTC
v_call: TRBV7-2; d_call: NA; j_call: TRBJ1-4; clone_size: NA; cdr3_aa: CASSLVRLGGTSDEKLFF; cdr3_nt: TGTGCCAGCAGCTTAGTACGGTTAGGTGGGACAAGCGATGAAAAACTGTTTTTT
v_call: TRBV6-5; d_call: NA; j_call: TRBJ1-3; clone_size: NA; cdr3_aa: CASSYNGVQSGNTIYF; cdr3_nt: TGTGCCAGCAGTTACAACGGGGTACAGTCTGGAAACACCATATATTTT
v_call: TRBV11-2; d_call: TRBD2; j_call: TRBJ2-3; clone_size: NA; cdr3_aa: CASSSSSGGPADTQYF; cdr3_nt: TGTGCCAGCAGCTCCTCTAGCGGGGGGCCGGCAGATACGCAGTATTTT
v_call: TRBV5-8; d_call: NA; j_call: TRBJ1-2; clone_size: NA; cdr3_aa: CASSLVRNFGLRMGYTF; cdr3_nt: TGTGCCAGCAGCTTGGTGAGAAATTTCGGTCTGCGGATGGGCTACACCTTC
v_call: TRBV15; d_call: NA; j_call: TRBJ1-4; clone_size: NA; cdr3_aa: CATSREGGNEKLFF; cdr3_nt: TGTGCCACCAGCAGAGAGGGGGGTAATGAAAAACTGTTTTTT
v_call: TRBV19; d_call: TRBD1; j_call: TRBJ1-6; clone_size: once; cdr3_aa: CATRTGIYAYNSPLHF; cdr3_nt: TGTGCCACCCGGACAGGGATATATGCTTATAATTCACCCCTCCACTTT